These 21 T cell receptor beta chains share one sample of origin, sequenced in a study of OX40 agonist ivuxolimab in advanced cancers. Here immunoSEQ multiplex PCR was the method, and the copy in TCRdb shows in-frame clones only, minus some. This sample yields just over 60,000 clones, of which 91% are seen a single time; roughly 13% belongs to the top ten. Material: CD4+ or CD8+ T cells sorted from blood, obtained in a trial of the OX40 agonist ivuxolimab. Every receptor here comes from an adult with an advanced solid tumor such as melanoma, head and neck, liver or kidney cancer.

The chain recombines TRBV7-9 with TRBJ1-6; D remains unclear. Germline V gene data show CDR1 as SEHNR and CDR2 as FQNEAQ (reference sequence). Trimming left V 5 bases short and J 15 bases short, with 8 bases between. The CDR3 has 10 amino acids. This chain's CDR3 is CASSREGLHF. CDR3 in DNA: TGTGCCAGCAGCCGGGAGGGCCTCCACTTT.

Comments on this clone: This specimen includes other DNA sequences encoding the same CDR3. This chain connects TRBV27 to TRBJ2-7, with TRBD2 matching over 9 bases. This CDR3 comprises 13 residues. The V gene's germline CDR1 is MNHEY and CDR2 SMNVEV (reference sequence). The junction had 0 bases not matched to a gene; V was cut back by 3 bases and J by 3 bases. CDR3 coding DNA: TGTGCCAGCAGTTTTAGCGGGGGCTACGAGCAGTACTTC. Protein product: CASSFSGGYEQYF.

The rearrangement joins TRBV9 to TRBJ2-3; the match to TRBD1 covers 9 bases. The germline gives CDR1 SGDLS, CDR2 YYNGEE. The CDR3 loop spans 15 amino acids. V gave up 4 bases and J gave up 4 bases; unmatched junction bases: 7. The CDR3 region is CASSSGQGSADTQYF. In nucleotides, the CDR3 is TGTGCCAGCAGCTCGGGACAGGGTTCCGCAGATACGCAGTATTTT.

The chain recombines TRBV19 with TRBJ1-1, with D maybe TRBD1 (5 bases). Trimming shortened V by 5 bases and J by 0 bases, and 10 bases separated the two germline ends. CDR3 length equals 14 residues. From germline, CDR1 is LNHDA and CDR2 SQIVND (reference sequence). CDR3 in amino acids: CASSWGTMNTEAFF. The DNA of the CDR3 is TGTGCCAGTAGTTGGGGGACGATGAACACTGAAGCTTTCTTT. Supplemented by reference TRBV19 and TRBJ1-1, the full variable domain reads DGGITQSPKYLFRKEGQNVTLSCEQNLNHDAMYWYRQDPGQGLRLIYYSQIVNDFQKGDIAEGYSVSREKKESFPLTVTSAQKNPTAFYLCASSWGTMNTEAFFGQGTRLTVV.

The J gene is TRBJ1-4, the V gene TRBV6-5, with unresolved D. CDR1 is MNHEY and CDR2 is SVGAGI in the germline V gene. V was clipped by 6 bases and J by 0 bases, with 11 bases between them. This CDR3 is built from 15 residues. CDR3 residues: CASSSSRSTNEKLFF. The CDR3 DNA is TGTGCCAGCAGCTCGAGCAGGTCAACTAATGAAAAACTGTTTTTT.

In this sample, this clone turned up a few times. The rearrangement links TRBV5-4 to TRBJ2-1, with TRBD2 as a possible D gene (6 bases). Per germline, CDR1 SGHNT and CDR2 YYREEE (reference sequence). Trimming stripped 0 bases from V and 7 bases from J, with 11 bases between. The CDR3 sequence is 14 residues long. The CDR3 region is CASSLAGVGNEQFF. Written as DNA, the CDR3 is TGTGCCAGCAGCTTGGCGGGAGTAGGTAATGAGCAGTTCTTC.

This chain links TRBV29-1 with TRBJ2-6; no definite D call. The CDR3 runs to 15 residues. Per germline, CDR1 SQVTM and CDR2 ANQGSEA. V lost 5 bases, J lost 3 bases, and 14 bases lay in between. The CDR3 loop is CSVHTVGGGANVLTF. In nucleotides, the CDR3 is TGCAGCGTTCATACAGTGGGCGGTGGGGCCAACGTCCTGACTTTC. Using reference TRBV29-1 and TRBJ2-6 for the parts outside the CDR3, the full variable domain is SAVISQKPSRDICQRGTSLTIQCQVDSQVTMMFWYRQQPGQSLTLIATANQGSEATYESGFVIDKFPISRPNLTFSTLTVSNMSPEDSSIYLCSVHTVGGGANVLTFGAGSRLTVL.

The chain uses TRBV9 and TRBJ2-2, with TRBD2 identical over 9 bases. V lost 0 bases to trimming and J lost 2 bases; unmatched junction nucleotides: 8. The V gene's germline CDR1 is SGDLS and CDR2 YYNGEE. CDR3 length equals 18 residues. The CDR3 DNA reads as TGTGCCAGCAGCGTAGAAGGTGGACTAGCGTTAAACACCGGGGAGCTGTTTTTT. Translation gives CASSVEGGLALNTGELFF.

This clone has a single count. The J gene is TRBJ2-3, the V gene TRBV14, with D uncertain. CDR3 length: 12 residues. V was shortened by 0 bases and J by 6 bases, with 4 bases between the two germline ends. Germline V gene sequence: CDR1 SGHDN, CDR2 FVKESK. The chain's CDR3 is CASSQDVDTQYF. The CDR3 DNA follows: TGTGCCAGCAGCCAAGACGTGGATACGCAGTATTTT.

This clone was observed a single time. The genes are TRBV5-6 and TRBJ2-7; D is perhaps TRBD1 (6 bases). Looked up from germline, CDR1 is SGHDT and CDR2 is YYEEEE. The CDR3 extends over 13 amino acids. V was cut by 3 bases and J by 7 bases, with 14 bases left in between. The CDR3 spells CASSWSSGEEQYF. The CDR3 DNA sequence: TGTGCCAGCAGCTGGTCCTCAGGGGAGGAGCAGTACTTC.

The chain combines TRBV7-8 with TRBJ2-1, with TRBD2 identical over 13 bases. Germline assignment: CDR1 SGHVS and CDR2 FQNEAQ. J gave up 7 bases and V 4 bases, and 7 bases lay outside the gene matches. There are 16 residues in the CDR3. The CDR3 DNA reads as TGTGCCAGCAGCTCACCTCGGACTAGCGGGAGTAATGAGCAGTTCTTC. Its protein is CASSSPRTSGSNEQFF.

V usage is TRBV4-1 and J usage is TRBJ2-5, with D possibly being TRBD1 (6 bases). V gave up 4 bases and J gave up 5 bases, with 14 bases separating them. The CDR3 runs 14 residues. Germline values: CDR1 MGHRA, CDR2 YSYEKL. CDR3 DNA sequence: TGCGCCAGCAGCCGACCAGACAGGACCGAGACCCAGTACTTC. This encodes CASSRPDRTETQYF.

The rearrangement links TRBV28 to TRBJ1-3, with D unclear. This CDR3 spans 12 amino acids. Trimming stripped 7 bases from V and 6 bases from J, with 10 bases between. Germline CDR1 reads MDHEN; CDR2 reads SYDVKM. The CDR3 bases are TGTGCCAGCATGGGTATAGCAAACACCATATATTTT. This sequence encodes CASMGIANTIYF.

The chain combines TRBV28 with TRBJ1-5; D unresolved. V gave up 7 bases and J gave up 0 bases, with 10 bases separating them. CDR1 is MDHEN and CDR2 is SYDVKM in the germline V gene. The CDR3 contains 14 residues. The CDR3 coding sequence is TGTGCCAGCATTAGAGCATATAGCAATCAGCCCCAGCATTTT. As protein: CASIRAYSNQPQHF.

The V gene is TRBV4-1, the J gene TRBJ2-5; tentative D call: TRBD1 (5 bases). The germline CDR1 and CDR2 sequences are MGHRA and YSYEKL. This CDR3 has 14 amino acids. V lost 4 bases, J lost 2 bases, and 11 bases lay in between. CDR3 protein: CASSPSPGQETQYF. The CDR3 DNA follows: TGCGCCAGCAGCCCGAGCCCAGGGCAAGAGACCCAGTACTTC.

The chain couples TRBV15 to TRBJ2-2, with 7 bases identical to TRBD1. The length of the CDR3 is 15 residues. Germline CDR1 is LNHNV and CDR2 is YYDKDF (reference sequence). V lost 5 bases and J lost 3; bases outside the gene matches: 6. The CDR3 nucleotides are TGTGCCACCAGCGCCCGGACAGGATACACCGGGGAGCTGTTTTTT. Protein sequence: CATSARTGYTGELFF.

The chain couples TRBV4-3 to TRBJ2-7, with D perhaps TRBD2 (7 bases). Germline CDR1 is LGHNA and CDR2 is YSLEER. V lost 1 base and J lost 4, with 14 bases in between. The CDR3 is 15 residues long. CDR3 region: CASSQGGGTPYEQYF. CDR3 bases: TGCGCCAGCAGCCAAGGGGGGGGGACACCTTACGAGCAGTACTTC.

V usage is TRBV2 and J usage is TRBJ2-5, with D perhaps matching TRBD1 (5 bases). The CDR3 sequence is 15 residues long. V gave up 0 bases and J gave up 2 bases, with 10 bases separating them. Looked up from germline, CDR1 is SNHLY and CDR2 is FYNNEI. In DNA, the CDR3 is TGTGCCAGCAGTGAAGCGCTTAGGGGTCAAGAGACCCAGTACTTC. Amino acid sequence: CASSEALRGQETQYF.

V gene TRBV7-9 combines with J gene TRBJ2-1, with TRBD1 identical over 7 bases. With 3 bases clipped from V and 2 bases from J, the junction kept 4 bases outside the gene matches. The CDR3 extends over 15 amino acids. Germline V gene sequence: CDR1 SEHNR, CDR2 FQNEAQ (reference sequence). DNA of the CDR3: TGTGCCAGCAGCTTTGGGACAGCTACCTACAATGAGCAGTTCTTC. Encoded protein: CASSFGTATYNEQFF.

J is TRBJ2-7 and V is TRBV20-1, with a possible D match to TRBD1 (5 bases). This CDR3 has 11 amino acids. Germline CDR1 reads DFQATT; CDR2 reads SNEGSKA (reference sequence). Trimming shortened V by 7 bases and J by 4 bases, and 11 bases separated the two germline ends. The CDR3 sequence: CSVPQGYEQYF. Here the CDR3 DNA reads TGCAGTGTACCGCAGGGATACGAGCAGTACTTC.

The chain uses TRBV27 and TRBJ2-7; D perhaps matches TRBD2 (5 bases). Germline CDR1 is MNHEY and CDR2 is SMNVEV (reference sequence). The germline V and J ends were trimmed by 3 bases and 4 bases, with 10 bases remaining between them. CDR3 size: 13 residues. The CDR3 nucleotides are TGTGCCAGCAGTTTGGGTAGCGTGTACGAGCAGTACTTC. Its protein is CASSLGSVYEQYF.